The source of this TCR beta chain is a study of T cells after yellow fever vaccination. Broader study findings: A large majority of primary-vaccination clones showed up again after the booster (96% CD4, 75% to 90% CD8). The bulk population could contribute abundant contaminating clonotypes to FACS-sorted repertoires.

Trimming took 6 bases from V and 4 from J, leaving 13 bases between them. The CDR3 runs to 14 residues. This clonotype was detected only a few times. Its antigen is unidentified. TCRdb reanalysed the 5' RACE reads using MiXCR and keeps one entry per CDR3 protein. The table lists hundreds of thousands of distinct CDR3 sequences, approximately 13% of them singletons. This chain connects TRBV12-3 or TRBV12-4 to TRBJ2-1; no clear D. This receptor was identified in a man aged 18 to 30 who received the YFV17D yellow fever vaccine. This specimen was CD4+ T cells sorted from PBMCs, taken 15 days after the yellow fever booster vaccination. The CDR3 nucleotides are TGTGCCAGCAGCCCTCGTTGGGTTTACAATGAGCAGTTCTTC. Residues: CASSPRWVYNEQFF.